The 27 T cell receptor beta chains reported below all come from one sample, sequenced in a study of cytomegalovirus exposure and HLA in healthy donors. The PCR used 60 Vbeta and 13 Jbeta primers. Clones were read by immunoSEQ multiplex PCR, and TCRdb kept only the in-frame ones, dropping some. The table lists over 250,000 clones, about nine tenths of them singletons, with 4% in the top ten. The sample comprised PBMCs. Source of these receptors: a man in his forties in good health and CMV-seropositive.

The rearrangement uses TRBV19 and TRBJ1-5; tentative D call: TRBD1 (5 bases). Trimming stripped 5 bases from V and 2 bases from J, with 10 bases between. This CDR3 contains 14 residues. CDR1 is LNHDA and CDR2 is SQIVND in the germline V gene (reference sequence). The CDR3 is CASSWGVGNQPQHF. In nucleotides, the CDR3 is TGTGCCAGTAGTTGGGGGGTAGGCAATCAGCCCCAGCATTTT. The whole variable domain, remainder taken from reference TRBV19 and TRBJ1-5, is DGGITQSPKYLFRKEGQNVTLSCEQNLNHDAMYWYRQDPGQGLRLIYYSQIVNDFQKGDIAEGYSVSREKKESFPLTVTSAQKNPTAFYLCASSWGVGNQPQHFGDGTRLSIL.

The sample holds a few counts of this clone. This chain connects TRBV6-5 to TRBJ1-5, with D possibly matching TRBD1 (6 bases). Germline V gene data show CDR1 as MNHEY and CDR2 as SVGAGI. Trimming removed 6 bases at V and 5 bases at J, with 14 bases between. This CDR3 contains 14 residues. For the CDR3, the DNA is TGTGCCAGCAGCCTAAAACAGGGCTATCAGCCCCAGCATTTT. Its translation: CASSLKQGYQPQHF.

The chain joins TRBV11-2 to TRBJ2-5; 13 nucleotides match TRBD2. Germline-derived CDR1 and CDR2 are SGHAT and FQNNGV. The CDR3 is made up of 16 amino acids. Losses at the gene ends were 4 bases for V and 3 bases for J; bases not matched to a gene: 5. For the CDR3, the DNA is TGTGCCAGCAGCTCAGGACTAGCGGGAGCCGAAGAGACCCAGTACTTC. As protein: CASSSGLAGAEETQYF.

In its sample, this clone was seen once. This chain uses TRBV4-3 with TRBJ2-7; D might be TRBD2 (6 bases). Germline-derived CDR1 and CDR2 are LGHNA and YSLEER. CDR3 size: 15 residues. Trimming took 0 bases from V and 7 from J, leaving 16 bases between them. CDR3 sequence reads: CASSQDRGGLREQYF. In DNA, the CDR3 is TGCGCCAGCAGCCAAGATCGGGGAGGACTACGAGAGCAGTACTTC.

The chain uses TRBV5-4 and TRBJ2-1; 7 bases fit TRBD2. CDR3 size: 16 residues. In germline, CDR1 is SGHNT, CDR2 YYREEE (reference sequence). J gave up 4 bases and V 4 bases, and 11 bases lay outside the gene matches. The CDR3 nucleotides are TGTGCCAGCAGCCCCGCTGGGGCGGGAGTTTACAATGAGCAGTTCTTC. This sequence encodes CASSPAGAGVYNEQFF.

Written as DNA, the CDR3 is TGTGCCAGCAGCTTACTCCCCTCACTTACAGATACGCAGTATTTT. Its protein product is CASSLLPSLTDTQYF. The chain uses TRBV7-9 and TRBJ2-3; D gene uncertain. V was trimmed by 2 bases and J by 3 bases, leaving 12 bases between them. Germline V gives CDR1 SEHNR, CDR2 FQNEAQ (reference sequence). The CDR3 spans 15 residues.

V usage is TRBV6-1 and J usage is TRBJ1-5, with a possible D match to TRBD1 (6 bases). Trimming cost V 6 bases and J 1 base, with 13 bases left between them. The germline gives CDR1 MNHNS, CDR2 SASEGT. The CDR3 has 15 residues. Here the CDR3 reads CASRQWTASNQPQHF. The CDR3 DNA reads TGTGCCAGCAGACAATGGACAGCCAGCAATCAGCCCCAGCATTTT.

This clone showed up just once. One end of the junction varies from germline; a read error may be responsible. The chain uses TRBV7-9 and TRBJ2-5; D is uncertain. CDR3 size: 12 residues. In germline, CDR1 is SEHNR, CDR2 FQNEAQ (reference sequence). CDR3 nucleotides: TGTTCCAGCAGCTTAACCCAAGAGACTCAGTACTTC. Amino acids: CSSSLTQETQYF.

The chain combines TRBV7-2 with TRBJ2-7, with D hard to call. Looked up from germline, CDR1 is SGHTA and CDR2 is FQGNSA. The CDR3 extends over 15 amino acids. V was pared by 5 bases and J by 4 bases, with 18 bases between. The chain's CDR3 is CASSNAGHSGYEQYF. CDR3 nucleotides: TGTGCCAGCAGCAATGCTGGCCACAGTGGGTACGAGCAGTACTTC. Variable domain in full (rest from reference TRBV7-2 and TRBJ2-7): GAGVSQSPSNKVTEKGKDVELRCDPISGHTALYWYRQSLGQGLEFLIYFQGNSAPDKSGLPSDRFSAERTGGSVSTLTIQRTQQEDSAVYLCASSNAGHSGYEQYFGPGTRLTVT.

V gene TRBV9 combines with J gene TRBJ2-7; 8 nucleotides agree with TRBD2. The J segment lost 3 bases and the V segment lost 4 bases, leaving 9 bases of the junction unmatched. CDR3 length: 15 amino acids. CDR1 SGDLS and CDR2 YYNGEE come from the germline V gene. This CDR3 is CASSPPSGGFYEQYF. In nucleotides, the CDR3 is TGTGCCAGCAGCCCCCCCAGCGGGGGATTCTACGAGCAGTACTTC.

The chain links TRBV19 to TRBJ2-1; D is unresolved. From germline, CDR1 is LNHDA and CDR2 SQIVND (reference sequence). The CDR3 extends over 11 amino acids. Between the trimmed V and J ends, which lost 3 bases and 9 bases, there was a span of 6 bases. CDR3 region: CASSITREQFF. The CDR3 bases are TGTGCCAGTAGTATTACGCGTGAGCAGTTCTTC.

The chain couples TRBV2 to TRBJ2-7, with TRBD2 matching over 11 bases. Trimming removed 6 bases from V and 7 bases from J; junction bases left unmatched: 8. Germline CDR1 reads SNHLY; CDR2 reads FYNNEI. This CDR3 has 14 residues. CDR3: CASRATSGSREQYF. CDR3 nucleotide sequence: TGTGCCAGCAGGGCCACTAGCGGGAGTCGTGAGCAGTACTTC.

This sequence joins TRBV7-9 and TRBJ2-1; possible D gene TRBD1, 5 bases. CDR3 size: 17 residues. CDR1 is SEHNR, CDR2 FQNEAQ, per germline (reference sequence). V was cut by 4 bases and J by 0 bases, with 16 bases left in between. DNA for the CDR3: TGTGCCAGCAGCTCCGGTCGACAGCCGAGCTCCTACAATGAGCAGTTCTTC. Protein: CASSSGRQPSSYNEQFF.

The chain uses TRBV6-6 and TRBJ2-1, with 9 nucleotides matching TRBD1. The germline gives CDR1 MNHNY, CDR2 SVGAGI (reference sequence). The CDR3 is 15 amino acids. V was clipped by 5 bases and J by 4 bases; unmatched bases: 6. The CDR3 protein is CASSLDRGKYNEQFF. In DNA form, the CDR3 reads TGTGCCAGCAGTCTGGACAGGGGAAAGTACAATGAGCAGTTCTTC.

Comment on this clone: Additional DNA sequences in this sample encode the identical CDR3. This sequence joins TRBV18 and TRBJ2-7; D may be TRBD2 (6 bases). V was shortened by 3 bases and J by 3 bases, with 6 bases between the two germline ends. CDR3 length equals 12 residues. CDR1 is KGHSH and CDR2 is LQKENI in the germline V gene. The CDR3 DNA follows: TGTGCCAGCTCACCGGGGGGCTACGAGCAGTACTTC. It translates to CASSPGGYEQYF. The complete variable domain, with remaining parts taken from reference TRBV18 and TRBJ2-7, reads NAGVMQNPRHLVRRRGQEARLRCSPMKGHSHVYWYRQLPEEGLKFMVYLQKENIIDESGMPKERFSAEFPKEGPSILRIQQVVRGDSAAYFCASSPGGYEQYFGPGTRLTVT.

The V call is TRBV7-3, the J call TRBJ2-1; 9 bases fit TRBD2. The CDR3 extends over 17 amino acids. CDR1 and CDR2 from the germline V gene are SGHTA and FQGTGA. V lost 1 base to trimming and J lost 3 bases; unmatched junction nucleotides: 7. CDR3 sequence reads: CASSLRGSGSFYNEQFF. The DNA of the CDR3 is TGTGCCAGCAGCTTAAGAGGTAGCGGGAGCTTCTACAATGAGCAGTTCTTC. The entire variable domain, with the rest obtained from reference TRBV7-3 and TRBJ2-1, is as follows: GAGVSQTPSNKVTEKGKYVELRCDPISGHTALYWYRQSLGQGPEFLIYFQGTGAADDSGLPNDRFFAVRPEGSVSTLKIQRTERGDSAVYLCASSLRGSGSFYNEQFFGPGTRLTVL.

CDR3 nucleotide sequence: TGTGCCAGCAGCTCCCCTGGGGTAGGGACAGGGGGCAGGAATGGCTACACCTTC. Amino acids: CASSSPGVGTGGRNGYTF. The rearrangement joins TRBV11-2 to TRBJ1-2, with 12 bases lining up with TRBD1. Germline loops: CDR1 SGHAT, CDR2 FQNNGV. The junction had 15 bases not matched to a gene; V was cut back by 4 bases and J by 6 bases. The CDR3 has 18 residues.

This clone appeared a single time. The rearrangement uses TRBV7-2 and TRBJ2-7; D is undetermined. V was trimmed by 1 base and J by 6 bases, leaving 7 bases between them. CDR1 and CDR2 (germline): SGHTA, FQGNSA. CDR3 length equals 12 residues. The CDR3 sequence is CASSLGWAEQYF. DNA for the CDR3: TGTGCCAGCAGCTTAGGTTGGGCCGAGCAGTACTTC.

V usage is TRBV27 and J usage is TRBJ2-1; TRBD2 matches at 8 bases. The junction had 2 bases not matched to a gene; V was cut back by 2 bases and J by 2 bases. Germline V gives CDR1 MNHEY, CDR2 SMNVEV (reference sequence). The CDR3 is made up of 15 amino acids. The DNA of the CDR3 is TGTGCCAGCAGTTTACGGGAGGGCCCCTACAATGAGCAGTTCTTC. Translation: CASSLREGPYNEQFF.

V and J are TRBV19 and TRBJ1-5; TRBD1 is a possible D gene (5 bases). CDR1 is LNHDA, CDR2 SQIVND, per germline (reference sequence). The V and J ends lost 4 bases and 9 bases respectively, with 22 bases between them. The CDR3 is made up of 16 amino acids. CDR3 DNA: TGTGCCAGTAGTAGGGGATTGACAGCAGAATTTTGGCCCCAGCATTTT. Its protein is CASSRGLTAEFWPQHF.

The chain is built from TRBV7-9 and TRBJ2-3; 9 bases are a match to TRBD2. V was pared by 1 base and J by 3 bases, with 5 bases of the junction left unmatched. Germline V lookup: CDR1 SEHNR, CDR2 FQNEAQ (reference sequence). This CDR3 comprises 16 residues. CDR3 sequence reads: CASSLGKAGGTDTQYF. CDR3 DNA sequence: TGTGCCAGCAGCTTAGGAAAGGCGGGGGGGACAGATACGCAGTATTTT.

The gene calls are TRBV6-5 and TRBJ2-1; 8 bases are a match to TRBD2. There are 15 residues in the CDR3. The J segment lost 2 bases and the V segment lost 7 bases, leaving 7 bases of the junction unmatched. Germline V gene lookup returns CDR1 MNHEY and CDR2 SVGAGI. CDR3 sequence (DNA): TGTGCCAGCACCACCTCACTAGCGGCCTACAATGAGCAGTTCTTC. Its protein product is CASTTSLAAYNEQFF.

This chain joins TRBV9 and TRBJ1-1; 7 bases map to TRBD1. V was pared by 0 bases and J by 0 bases, with 20 bases of the junction left unmatched. The CDR3 has 21 amino acids. Germline CDR1 and CDR2: SGDLS and YYNGEE. This CDR3 reads CASSVGISMGQFLRMNTEAFF. The CDR3 DNA reads as TGTGCCAGCAGCGTAGGGATAAGCATGGGACAGTTTCTCCGCATGAACACTGAAGCTTTCTTT. The full variable domain, completed using reference TRBV9 and TRBJ1-1, is DSGVTQTPKHLITATGQRVTLRCSPRSGDLSVYWYQQSLDQGLQFLIQYYNGEERAKGNILERFSAQQFPDLHSELNLSSLELGDSALYFCASSVGISMGQFLRMNTEAFFGQGTRLTVV.

The chain employs TRBV15 and TRBJ2-7; possible D gene TRBD2, 6 bases. Trimming pared 0 bases from V and 0 bases from J, leaving 12 bases between. CDR1 and CDR2 from the germline V gene are LNHNV and YYDKDF (reference sequence). CDR3 length: 16 amino acids. The DNA for the CDR3 is TGTGCCACCAGCAGAGAAGTCGGAGGGTACTCCTACGAGCAGTACTTC. As protein: CATSREVGGYSYEQYF.

This clone is a singleton in its sample. V is TRBV11-2 and J is TRBJ1-6; 8 bases align to TRBD1. J lost 8 bases, V lost 5 bases, and 5 bases had no gene match. This CDR3 region has 14 residues. In germline, CDR1 is SGHAT, CDR2 FQNNGV. The CDR3 region is CASSPGQGYSPLHF. The DNA of the CDR3 is TGTGCCAGCAGCCCAGGACAGGGTTATTCACCCCTCCACTTT. The variable domain in full, with the rest retrieved from reference TRBV11-2 and TRBJ1-6, is EAGVAQSPRYKIIEKRQSVAFWCNPISGHATLYWYQQILGQGPKLLIQFQNNGVVDDSQLPKDRFSAERLKGVDSTLKIQPAKLEDSAVYLCASSPGQGYSPLHFGNGTRLTVT.

The V gene is TRBV28, the J gene TRBJ2-1, with TRBD1 identical over 9 bases. Losses at the gene ends were 6 bases for V and 1 base for J; bases not matched to a gene: 7. CDR1 MDHEN and CDR2 SYDVKM come from the germline V gene. The CDR3 has 16 residues. CDR3 amino acids: CASRGQGRRSYNEQFF. CDR3 nucleotide sequence: TGTGCCAGCAGAGGACAGGGGCGTCGGTCCTACAATGAGCAGTTCTTC.

V and J are TRBV7-9 and TRBJ1-1; D gene unclear. With 1 base removed from V and 4 bases from J, the gap between germline ends came to 7 bases. The CDR3 consists of 13 residues. Germline-derived CDR1 and CDR2 are SEHNR and FQNEAQ (reference sequence). The CDR3 region has the DNA TGTGCCAGCAGCTTAGGCGGGAGCACTGAAGCTTTCTTT. Amino acid sequence: CASSLGGSTEAFF. The whole variable domain, remainder taken from reference TRBV7-9 and TRBJ1-1, is DTGVSQNPRHKITKRGQNVTFRCDPISEHNRLYWYRQTLGQGPEFLTYFQNEAQLEKSRLLSDRFSAERPKGSFSTLEIQRTEQGDSAMYLCASSLGGSTEAFFGQGTRLTVV.